The 11 T cell receptor beta chains reported below all come from one sample, sequenced in a study of cytomegalovirus exposure and HLA in healthy donors. PCR used 60 Vbeta primers and 13 Jbeta primers. TCRdb's table, derived via immunoSEQ multiplex PCR, lists solely in-frame clones and lacks some. The sample lists approximately 160,000 clones, about 64% occurring once. The sample taken for sequencing was PBMCs. The receptors were sampled from a man aged 50-59 years in good health and CMV-seronegative.

The gene calls are TRBV28 and TRBJ1-5; 7 bases map to TRBD1. This CDR3 spans 15 amino acids. Germline values: CDR1 MDHEN, CDR2 SYDVKM. Trimming at V came to 7 bases and at J to 3 bases, leaving 9 bases not matched to a gene. The CDR3 reads CASTLGTVFNQPQHF. In DNA form, the CDR3 reads TGTGCCAGCACCTTGGGGACAGTATTCAATCAGCCCCAGCATTTT. Combining the CDR3 with reference TRBV28 and TRBJ1-5 gives the whole variable domain DVKVTQSSRYLVKRTGEKVFLECVQDMDHENMFWYRQDPGLGLRLIYFSYDVKMKEKGDIPEGYSVSREKKERFSLILESASTNQTSMYLCASTLGTVFNQPQHFGDGTRLSIL.

The chain uses TRBV6-1 and TRBJ2-7; 7 positions match TRBD1. Germline V CDR1 and CDR2: MNHNS, SASEGT. Losses at the gene ends were 8 bases for V and 3 bases for J; bases not matched to a gene: 4. The CDR3 loop spans 12 amino acids. In DNA, the CDR3 is TGTGCCAGCGCCCGACAGGGCTACGAGCAGTACTTC. Amino acid sequence: CASARQGYEQYF.

This rearrangement joins TRBV18 to TRBJ1-2; 7 bases match TRBD1. Germline loops: CDR1 KGHSH, CDR2 LQKENI. J gave up 8 bases and V 3 bases, and 9 bases lay outside the gene matches. The CDR3 has 14 residues. CDR3 in amino acids: CASSPTGGTAGYTF. In DNA form, the CDR3 reads TGTGCCAGCTCACCTACCGGAGGGACAGCCGGCTACACCTTC. Filled out from reference TRBV18 and TRBJ1-2, the complete variable domain reads NAGVMQNPRHLVRRRGQEARLRCSPMKGHSHVYWYRQLPEEGLKFMVYLQKENIIDESGMPKERFSAEFPKEGPSILRIQQVVRGDSAAYFCASSPTGGTAGYTFGSGTRLTVV.

The chain employs TRBV6-5 and TRBJ1-3, with 9 bases identical to TRBD1. The CDR3 runs to 14 residues. CDR1 and CDR2 from the germline V gene are MNHEY and SVGAGI. V lost 2 bases, J lost 10 bases, and 6 bases stayed unmatched. CDR3 loop: CASSYRGQGQTIYF. The DNA for the CDR3 is TGTGCCAGCAGTTACAGGGGACAGGGTCAAACCATATATTTT.

The rearrangement joins TRBV18 to TRBJ1-5; 11 bases are a match to TRBD1. The CDR3 contains 13 residues. Germline V CDR1 and CDR2: KGHSH, LQKENI. J gave up 10 bases and V 4 bases, and 3 bases lay outside the gene matches. The CDR3 protein is CASSRDRGEPQHF. CDR3 DNA: TGTGCCAGCTCACGGGACAGGGGGGAACCCCAGCATTTT.

The CDR3 protein is CASTTGSYEQYF. The CDR3 DNA reads TGTGCCAGCACGACAGGCTCCTACGAGCAGTACTTC. The chain recombines TRBV28 with TRBJ2-7, with a weak D call TRBD1 (6 bases). The ends were cut back, 7 bases at V and 0 bases at J, with 7 bases in the middle. Germline-derived CDR1 and CDR2 are MDHEN and SYDVKM. The CDR3 consists of 12 residues.

The chain is built from TRBV7-9 and TRBJ1-2; D not certain. V gave up 5 bases and J gave up 0 bases, with 13 bases separating them. CDR1 is SEHNR, CDR2 FQNEAQ, per germline (reference sequence). This CDR3 comprises 15 residues. The CDR3 sequence: CASSQEAIANYGYTF. In DNA form, the CDR3 reads TGTGCCAGCAGCCAGGAGGCGATAGCTAACTATGGCTACACCTTC.

This clone was observed a few times. This chain uses TRBV7-8 with TRBJ1-6, with unresolved D. V was clipped by 6 bases and J by 7 bases, with 10 bases between them. CDR1 is SGHVS and CDR2 is FQNEAQ in the germline V gene. The CDR3 runs to 13 residues. The CDR3 coding sequence is TGTGCCAGCAGTTTAACAGAGAATTCACCCCTCCACTTT. Translation gives CASSLTENSPLHF.

Only a few counts were recorded for this clone. The gene calls are TRBV5-1 and TRBJ1-1; D remains unclear. The CDR3 totals 13 residues. Germline CDR1 and CDR2: SGHRS and YFSETQ. V lost 4 bases and J 0 bases, leaving 7 bases between the germline ends. As DNA, the CDR3 is TGCGCCAGCAGCCAAACACTGAACACTGAAGCTTTCTTT. Its protein is CASSQTLNTEAFF.

The chain carries TRBV7-9 and TRBJ2-2; D is undetermined. From germline, CDR1 is SEHNR and CDR2 FQNEAQ (reference sequence). The germline V and J ends were trimmed by 5 bases and 5 bases, with 6 bases remaining between them. This CDR3 spans 12 amino acids. The CDR3 here is CASSRLTGELFF. Written as DNA, the CDR3 is TGTGCCAGCAGCCGTCTTACCGGGGAGCTGTTTTTT.

This clone was recorded once. The J gene is TRBJ2-3, the V gene TRBV6-6; TRBD1 matches 7 bases. The CDR3 extends over 16 amino acids. The junction had 8 bases not matched to a gene; V was cut back by 1 base and J by 4 bases. In germline, CDR1 is MNHNY, CDR2 SVGAGI (reference sequence). CDR3 residues: CASSYFDRAGADTQYF. The CDR3 DNA reads as TGTGCCAGCAGTTACTTCGACAGGGCCGGGGCAGATACGCAGTATTTT.